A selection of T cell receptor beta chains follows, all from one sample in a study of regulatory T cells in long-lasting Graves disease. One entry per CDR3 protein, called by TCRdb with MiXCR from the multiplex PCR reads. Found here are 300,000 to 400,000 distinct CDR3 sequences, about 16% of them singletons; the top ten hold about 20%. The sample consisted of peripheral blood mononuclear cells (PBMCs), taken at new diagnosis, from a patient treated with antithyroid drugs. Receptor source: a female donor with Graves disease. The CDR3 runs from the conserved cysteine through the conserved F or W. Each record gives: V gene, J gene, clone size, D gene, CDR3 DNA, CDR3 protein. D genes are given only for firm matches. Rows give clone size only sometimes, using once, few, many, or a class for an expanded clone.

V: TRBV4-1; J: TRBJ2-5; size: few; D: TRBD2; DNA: TGCGCCAGCAAACGGACTAGCGGGGTCCAAGAGACCCAGTACTTC; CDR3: CASKRTSGVQETQYF
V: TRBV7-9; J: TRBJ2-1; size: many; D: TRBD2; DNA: TGTGCCAGCAGCCGAGCGGGAGGGAGGACCTACAATGAGCAGTTCTTC; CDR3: CASSRAGGRTYNEQFF
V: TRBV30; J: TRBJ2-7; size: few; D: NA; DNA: TGTGCCTGGAGTGGGTTAGGAGACTACGAGCAGTACTTC; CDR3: CAWSGLGDYEQYF
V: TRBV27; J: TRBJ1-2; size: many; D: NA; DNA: TGTGCCAGCAGATCGACGGACGCCCGGGATGGCTACACCTTC; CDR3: CASRSTDARDGYTF
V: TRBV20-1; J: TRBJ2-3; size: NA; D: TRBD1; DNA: TGCAGTGCTTTGACAGGGGGACACACAGATACGCAGTATTTT; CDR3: CSALTGGHTDTQYF
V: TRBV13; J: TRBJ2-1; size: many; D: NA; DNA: TGTGCCACTACTACCCCGGGGAATGAGCAGTTCTTC; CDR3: CATTTPGNEQFF
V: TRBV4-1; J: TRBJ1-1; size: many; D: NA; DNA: TGCGCCAGCAGCACCCTACAGGCCAGAGGGATTAGATCTGAAGCTTTCTTT; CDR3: CASSTLQARGIRSEAFF
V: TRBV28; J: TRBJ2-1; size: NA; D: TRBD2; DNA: TGTGCCAGCAGAGATAGCGGGAGGGCCCTCGATGAGCAGTTCTTC; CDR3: CASRDSGRALDEQFF
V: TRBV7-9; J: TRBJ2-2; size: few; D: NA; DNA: TGTGCCAGCAGCTCGGGCTCAGCGAACACCGGGGAGCTGTTTTTT; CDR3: CASSSGSANTGELFF
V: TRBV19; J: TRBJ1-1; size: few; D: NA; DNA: TGTGCCAGTAGTACGAAGGGAGCTGGCTCTGAAGCTTTCTTT; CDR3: CASSTKGAGSEAFF